This TCR beta chain was found in a study of blood T cell repertoires in COVID-19. Looking at the study overall: Sample material is recorded as cDNA or gDNA derived from T cells, B-cell-depleted T cells, or PBMCs.

Sequencing used immunoSEQ multiplex PCR; TCRdb keeps in-frame clones, though not all of them. Among 90,000 or so clones listed, about 89% were seen once. The CDR3 spans 16 residues. Trimming took 5 bases from V and 3 from J; bases not matched to a gene: 7. Germline V gene sequence: CDR1 PRHDT, CDR2 FYEKMQ (reference sequence). This receptor was taken from a human donor with active COVID-19. The donor label of this sample is uncertain. The sequencing sample was made of peripheral blood. The genes are TRBV13 and TRBJ2-2; TRBD2 aligns across 9 bases. CDR3 amino acids: CASSIERGADTGELFF. CDR3 nucleotides: TGTGCCAGCAGCATCGAGCGGGGGGCCGACACCGGGGAGCTGTTTTTT.